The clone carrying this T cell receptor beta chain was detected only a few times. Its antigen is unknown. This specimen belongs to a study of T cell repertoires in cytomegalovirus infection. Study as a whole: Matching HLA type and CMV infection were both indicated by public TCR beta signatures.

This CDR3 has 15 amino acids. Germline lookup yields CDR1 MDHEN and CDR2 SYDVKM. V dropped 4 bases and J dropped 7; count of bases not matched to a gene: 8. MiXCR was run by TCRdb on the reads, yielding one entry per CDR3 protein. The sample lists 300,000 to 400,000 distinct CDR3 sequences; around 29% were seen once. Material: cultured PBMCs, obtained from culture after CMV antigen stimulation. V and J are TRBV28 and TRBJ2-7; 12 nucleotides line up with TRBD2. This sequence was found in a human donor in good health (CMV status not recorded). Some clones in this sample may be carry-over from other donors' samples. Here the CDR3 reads CASSSRLAGVGEQYF. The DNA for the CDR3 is TGTGCCAGCAGTTCCAGACTAGCGGGAGTGGGGGAGCAGTACTTC.